The next 14 T cell receptor beta chains were all read from a single sample in a study of long-term antiretroviral therapy in people with HIV. immunoSEQ v3.0 was run at survey level. Here immunoSEQ multiplex PCR was the method, and the copy in TCRdb shows in-frame clones only, minus some. The repertoire consists of over 6,500 clones, with 74% occurring once and the leading ten covering around 8.1%. The sequencing here drew on unsorted PBMCs, taken 0.1 years before starting antiretroviral therapy. Receptors were obtained from a man between 18 and 35 years old with HIV.

This clone turned up a few times. A much larger clone lies one base from this, so it may be a read error. Other DNA variants within this sample encode the same CDR3. This sequence joins TRBV6-4 and TRBJ2-3; 14 positions agree with TRBD2. Losses at the gene ends were 3 bases for V and 2 bases for J; bases not matched to a gene: 1. The CDR3 length is 16 residues. The germline V gene encodes CDR1 MRHNA and CDR2 SNTAGT. CDR3 region: CASSETSGGATDTQYF. DNA of the CDR3: TGTGCCAGCAGTGAGACTAGCGGGGGGGCCACAGATACGCAGTATTTT.

This clone was detected only once. This sequence may be a read error, since a much larger clone differs from it by one base. The V and J genes are TRBV6-4 and TRBJ2-3; the match to TRBD2 covers 13 bases. Germline values: CDR1 MRHNA, CDR2 SNTAGT. The CDR3 extends over 15 amino acids. With 2 bases clipped from V and 4 bases from J, the junction kept 0 bases outside the gene matches. The CDR3 is CASSDTSGGADTQYF. The DNA for the CDR3 is TGTGCCAGCAGTGACACTAGCGGGGGGGCAGATACGCAGTATTTT.

The chain joins TRBV5-1 to TRBJ1-3; D gene uncertain. V shed 6 bases and J shed 0 bases, with 10 bases lying between them. The V gene's germline CDR1 is SGHRS and CDR2 YFSETQ. The CDR3 covers 14 residues. The CDR3 DNA reads as TGCGCCAGCATGCCGACCGTCTCTGGAAACACCATATATTTT. Protein sequence: CASMPTVSGNTIYF.

V is TRBV6-1 and J is TRBJ1-6; 9 bases match TRBD1. Germline values: CDR1 MNHNS, CDR2 SASEGT. The CDR3 runs to 16 residues. Germline trimming cut 1 base from V and 6 bases from J; bases unmatched to any gene: 4. CDR3 nucleotide sequence: TGTGCCAGCAGTGAAGGGGGGGACAGGGCTAATTCACCCCTCCACTTT. The encoded protein is CASSEGGDRANSPLHF.

This chain connects TRBV9 to TRBJ2-1; the D gene could be TRBD1 or TRBD2 (6 bases each). This CDR3 has 14 amino acids. Germline CDR1 and CDR2: SGDLS and YYNGEE. With 0 bases removed from V and 10 bases from J, the gap between germline ends came to 14 bases. CDR3 protein: CASSVGLGGYEQFF. CDR3 DNA sequence: TGTGCCAGCAGCGTAGGTCTAGGGGGGTACGAGCAGTTCTTC.

This clone was seen more than once but under ten times. The chain couples TRBV6-5 to TRBJ2-7; D call uncertain. Germline values: CDR1 MNHEY, CDR2 SVGAGI. The ends were cut back, 6 bases at V and 3 bases at J, with 18 bases in the middle. The CDR3 runs 15 residues. CDR3 protein: CASRPIFSVNYEQYV. The CDR3, as DNA: TGTGCCAGCAGGCCTATCTTCTCGGTCAACTACGAGCAGTACGTC.

The CDR3 protein is CASSVGAGGTDTQYF. CDR3 in DNA: TGTGCCAGCAGTGTGGGTGCGGGGGGCACAGATACGCAGTATTTT. The chain recombines TRBV6-1 with TRBJ2-3; 7 nucleotides match TRBD2. Germline V gene data show CDR1 as MNHNS and CDR2 as SASEGT. V lost 4 bases, J lost 1 base, and 5 bases stayed unmatched. This CDR3 is built from 15 residues.

This clone showed up just once. The chain links TRBV19 to TRBJ1-2; 7 nucleotides match TRBD1. The CDR3 is 13 residues long. J lost 8 bases, V lost 7 bases, and 10 bases had no gene match. Germline assignment: CDR1 LNHDA and CDR2 SQIVND (reference sequence). The CDR3 reads CASNLRQGQGYTF. DNA for the CDR3: TGTGCCAGTAATTTGAGACAGGGTCAAGGCTACACCTTC.

The rearrangement links TRBV15 to TRBJ2-3; 10 nucleotides align to TRBD2. The CDR3 consists of 16 residues. The V segment lost 4 bases and the J segment 5 bases; nucleotides outside the gene matches: 9. Per germline, CDR1 LNHNV and CDR2 YYDKDF (reference sequence). CDR3 sequence: CATSTSSGGGGDTQYF. The CDR3 nucleotides read TGTGCCACCAGCACCTCTAGCGGGGGCGGTGGAGATACGCAGTATTTT.

The rearrangement joins TRBV7-9 to TRBJ1-1; TRBD1 might be the D (5 bases). The CDR3 runs 14 residues. The V gene's germline CDR1 is SEHNR and CDR2 FQNEAQ (reference sequence). The germline V and J ends were trimmed by 4 bases and 6 bases, with 15 bases remaining between them. The CDR3 DNA follows: TGTGCCAGCAGCTCAGACGGACACGAGCCTGAAGCTTTCTTT. Its translation: CASSSDGHEPEAFF.

This clone was counted a single time. This sequence joins TRBV15 and TRBJ2-2; TRBD1 matches at 7 bases. Germline trimming cut 2 bases from V and 6 bases from J; bases unmatched to any gene: 0. Per germline, CDR1 LNHNV and CDR2 YYDKDF (reference sequence). This CDR3 comprises 13 residues. The CDR3 sequence: CATSRQGAGELFF. CDR3 bases: TGTGCCACCAGCAGACAGGGGGCCGGGGAGCTGTTTTTT.

The J gene is TRBJ2-6, the V gene TRBV15, with D perhaps matching TRBD2 (5 bases). The germline V gene has CDR1 LNHNV and CDR2 YYDKDF (reference sequence). CDR3 size: 16 residues. V was cut by 0 bases and J by 1 base, with 7 bases left in between. The CDR3 bases are TGTGCCACCAGCAGAGAGGGCGGGTCTGGGGCCAACGTCCTGACTTTC. It specifies CATSREGGSGANVLTF.

The V and J genes are TRBV5-4 and TRBJ2-7; D is ambiguous. Germline CDR1 reads SGHNT; CDR2 reads YYREEE (reference sequence). V shed 0 bases and J shed 3 bases, with 16 bases lying between them. The CDR3 is 16 amino acids. The CDR3 bases are TGTGCCAGCAGCTTGGCCGGTTCAGCTCCAGACTACGAGCAGTACTTC. Protein sequence: CASSLAGSAPDYEQYF.

CDR3 in amino acids: CASSRGSGELFF. The CDR3 DNA reads as TGCGCCAGCAGCCGTGGGTCGGGGGAACTGTTTTTT. J is TRBJ1-4 and V is TRBV5-1, with a weak D call TRBD1 (5 bases). V lost 4 bases and J lost 12, with 13 bases in between. The CDR3 has 12 amino acids. Germline CDR1 SGHRS, CDR2 YFSETQ.